The present T cell receptor beta chain was sequenced within a study of T cell responses to AZD1222 COVID-19 vaccine. The trim removed 0 bases at V and 3 bases at J, leaving 2 bases unmatched. This CDR3 has 15 residues. Germline V lookup: CDR1 KGHSH, CDR2 LQKENI. TCRdb keeps only in-frame clones here, not all; method: immunoSEQ multiplex PCR. Among 250,000 to 300,000 clones listed, approximately 94% were seen once. The source of this sequence is an adult who received the AZD1222 COVID-19 vaccine. The starting material was peripheral blood, obtained 28 days after the second AZD1222 dose. The gene calls are TRBV18 and TRBJ2-7; 10 bases agree with TRBD1. This CDR3 is CASSPPGTGVYEQYF. Here the CDR3 DNA reads TGTGCCAGCTCACCACCCGGGACAGGGGTCTACGAGCAGTACTTC.